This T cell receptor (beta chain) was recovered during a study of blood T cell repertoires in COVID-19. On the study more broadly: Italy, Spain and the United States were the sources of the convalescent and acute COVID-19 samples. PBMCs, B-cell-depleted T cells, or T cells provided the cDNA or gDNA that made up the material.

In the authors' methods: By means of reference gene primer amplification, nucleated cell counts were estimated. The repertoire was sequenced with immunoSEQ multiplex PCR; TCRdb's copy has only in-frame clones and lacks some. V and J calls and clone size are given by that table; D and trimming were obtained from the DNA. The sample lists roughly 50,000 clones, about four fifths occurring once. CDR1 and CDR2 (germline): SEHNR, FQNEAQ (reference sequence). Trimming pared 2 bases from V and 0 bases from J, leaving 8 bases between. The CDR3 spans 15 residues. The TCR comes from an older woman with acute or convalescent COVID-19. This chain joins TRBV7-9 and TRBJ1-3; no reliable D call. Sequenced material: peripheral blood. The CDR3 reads CASSLMASSGNTIYF. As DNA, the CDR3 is TGTGCCAGCAGCTTAATGGCAAGCTCTGGAAACACCATATATTTT.